This T cell receptor (beta chain) originates from a study of regulatory T cells in long-lasting Graves disease. The sample's time point: newly diagnosed GD, antithyroid drugs for less than 3 months. From PBMCs, RNA was extracted and then used to make the TCR library. This CDR3 has 13 residues. V was cut by 0 bases and J by 4 bases, with 6 bases left in between. Germline CDR1 and CDR2: LGHNA and YNFKEQ. Arm-PCR of CDR3 regions with iRepertoire HTBI primers generated TCR beta libraries. Via MiXCR, TCRdb re-called the multiplex PCR reads, giving one row per CDR3 protein. The sample yields some 350,000 distinct CDR3 sequences, about 17% seen once. This sample was also put to use in a study of T cells in Graves' hyperthyroidism and ophthalmopathy.

This chain uses TRBV4-2 with TRBJ2-5, with TRBD2 as a possible D gene (5 bases). The TCR comes from a woman aged 18-29 years with Graves disease. The sequenced sample was peripheral blood mononuclear cells (PBMCs), obtained at new diagnosis, from a patient treated with antithyroid drugs. The CDR3 DNA sequence: TGTGCCAGCAGCCAAGAGGCGGGAGAGACCCAGTACTTC. Protein sequence: CASSQEAGETQYF.